The 20 T cell receptor beta chains reported below all come from one sample, sequenced in a study of cytomegalovirus exposure and HLA in healthy donors. With 60 Vbeta and 13 Jbeta primers, the PCR was carried out. Sequencing was performed with immunoSEQ multiplex PCR; in TCRdb, only in-frame clones are kept and a portion is missing. This sample yields approximately 150,000 clones, of which more than 70% are seen a single time; about 1% belongs to the top ten. The material sequenced was PBMCs. These receptor sequences come from a man aged 25 to 45 in good health and CMV-seronegative.

The chain uses TRBV5-1 and TRBJ2-7, with 10 bases aligning to TRBD1. Unmatched junction bases numbered 11, after V lost 4 bases and J lost 7 bases. Germline assignment: CDR1 SGHRS and CDR2 YFSETQ. The CDR3 covers 15 residues. CDR3 region: CASSALGGQGMEQYF. The DNA of the CDR3 is TGCGCCAGCAGCGCCCTGGGGGGACAGGGGATGGAGCAGTACTTC.

There are a few counts of this clone. The rearrangement links TRBV2 to TRBJ2-1; TRBD2 matches at 13 bases. The CDR3 covers 20 residues. CDR1 is SNHLY and CDR2 is FYNNEI in the germline V gene. With 1 base clipped from V and 4 bases from J, the junction kept 13 bases outside the gene matches. The CDR3, as DNA: TGTGCCAGCAGTGAAGTCATTCGGGGACTAGCGGGGCGACTTTACAATGAGCAGTTCTTC. This translates into CASSEVIRGLAGRLYNEQFF.

The genes are TRBV6-4 and TRBJ2-1, with 8 bases identical to TRBD2. The V segment lost 2 bases and the J segment 6 bases; nucleotides outside the gene matches: 3. Germline-derived CDR1 and CDR2 are MRHNA and SNTAGT. This CDR3 has 14 residues. CDR3 amino acids: CASSDGTSVNEQFF. CDR3 bases: TGTGCCAGCAGTGACGGGACTAGTGTCAATGAGCAGTTCTTC.

The rearrangement joins TRBV19 to TRBJ1-1; the match to TRBD1 covers 8 bases. V trimming: 5 bases; J trimming: 6 bases; junction bases outside the gene matches: 5. The CDR3 contains 13 residues. Germline CDR1 reads LNHDA; CDR2 reads SQIVND (reference sequence). Here the CDR3 reads CASSHGQGAEAFF. CDR3 in DNA: TGTGCCAGTAGTCACGGACAGGGCGCTGAAGCTTTCTTT.

V and J are TRBV7-8 and TRBJ2-5, with 11 bases matching TRBD2. The junction had 7 bases not matched to a gene; V was cut back by 5 bases and J by 2 bases. There are 16 residues in the CDR3. Germline V gene data show CDR1 as SGHVS and CDR2 as FQNEAQ. The CDR3 protein is CASSLLAGAPQETQYF. CDR3 DNA: TGTGCCAGCAGCCTACTAGCGGGAGCCCCACAAGAGACCCAGTACTTC.

This rearrangement joins TRBV9 to TRBJ2-5; 10 nucleotides agree with TRBD2. Germline CDR1 reads SGDLS; CDR2 reads YYNGEE. V was clipped by 7 bases and J by 2 bases; unmatched bases: 8. The length of the CDR3 is 15 residues. CDR3 region: CASSGSGGLQETQYF. Here the CDR3 DNA reads TGTGCCAGCTCTGGTAGCGGGGGGTTACAAGAGACCCAGTACTTC.

The chain carries TRBV6-1 and TRBJ1-1, with D maybe TRBD1 (5 bases). CDR1 MNHNS and CDR2 SASEGT come from the germline V gene. V was pared by 3 bases and J by 2 bases, with 19 bases between. The CDR3 is 17 residues long. In DNA, the CDR3 is TGTGCCAGCAGTGACCGCGGGGGGAGAGGAGTAAACACTGAAGCTTTCTTT. This codes for CASSDRGGRGVNTEAFF.

The gene calls are TRBV2 and TRBJ2-1; maybe TRBD1 (5 bases). Looked up from germline, CDR1 is SNHLY and CDR2 is FYNNEI. The CDR3 extends over 15 amino acids. V gave up 6 bases and J gave up 0 bases, with 12 bases separating them. In DNA form, the CDR3 reads TGTGCCAGCAGGGCGGACATTTACTCCTACAATGAGCAGTTCTTC. Translating it yields CASRADIYSYNEQFF.

J is TRBJ2-3 and V is TRBV19; the match to TRBD2 covers 14 bases. V lost 6 bases and J lost 3; bases outside the gene matches: 14. The CDR3 totals 19 residues. Germline CDR1 LNHDA, CDR2 SQIVND (reference sequence). CDR3 nucleotides: TGTGCCAGTAGCCATACCCGGACTAGCGGGAGGTTCTTAACAGATACGCAGTATTTT. Encoded protein: CASSHTRTSGRFLTDTQYF.

V and J are TRBV28 and TRBJ2-1, with D possibly being TRBD2 (5 bases). The CDR3 runs to 15 residues. Per germline, CDR1 MDHEN and CDR2 SYDVKM. Trimming shortened V by 7 bases and J by 4 bases, and 17 bases separated the two germline ends. For the CDR3, the DNA is TGTGCCAGCACCTCGAGGCTAGCTCTGTACAATGAGCAGTTCTTC. This codes for CASTSRLALYNEQFF.

This clone is a singleton in its sample. The rearrangement joins TRBV7-8 to TRBJ1-2, with a possible D match to TRBD1 (5 bases). Trimming removed 0 bases from V and 6 bases from J, with 17 bases in between. Germline V gene sequence: CDR1 SGHVS, CDR2 FQNEAQ. There are 16 residues in the CDR3. CDR3 sequence: CASSLAAGPWEDGYTF. The CDR3 DNA follows: TGTGCCAGCAGCTTAGCGGCAGGGCCCTGGGAGGATGGCTACACCTTC.

V and J are TRBV5-4 and TRBJ2-2; tentatively, D is TRBD1 (6 bases). The CDR3 contains 15 residues. Germline values: CDR1 SGHNT, CDR2 YYREEE (reference sequence). V lost 1 base and J 5 bases, leaving 12 bases between the germline ends. CDR3 DNA sequence: TGTGCCAGCAGCTTGCAGGGGTTGGCGACCGGGGAGCTGTTTTTT. Its translation: CASSLQGLATGELFF.

This rearrangement joins TRBV7-8 to TRBJ2-7; 10 bases agree with TRBD2. This CDR3 comprises 15 residues. Trimming cost V 5 bases and J 0 bases; bases outside gene matches: 4. Per germline, CDR1 SGHVS and CDR2 FQNEAQ. This CDR3 is CASSPGTSASYEQYF. The DNA for the CDR3 is TGTGCCAGCAGCCCAGGGACTAGCGCCTCCTACGAGCAGTACTTC.

This chain joins TRBV11-2 and TRBJ2-1; tentatively, D is TRBD2 (5 bases). The CDR3 runs to 14 residues. Germline V CDR1 and CDR2: SGHAT, FQNNGV. V was cut by 0 bases and J by 8 bases, with 11 bases left in between. CDR3 protein: CASSLEVGGDEQFF. The CDR3, as DNA: TGTGCCAGCAGCTTAGAGGTCGGAGGCGATGAGCAGTTCTTC.

V gene TRBV6-5 combines with J gene TRBJ1-5; 7 bases are a match to TRBD1. V shed 8 bases, J shed 0 bases, and the junction held 7 bases outside the gene matches. This CDR3 spans 15 amino acids. CDR1 MNHEY and CDR2 SVGAGI come from the germline V gene. The CDR3: CASRDRGYSNQPQHF. The CDR3 DNA sequence: TGTGCCAGCCGGGACAGAGGATATAGCAATCAGCCCCAGCATTTT.

The V call is TRBV18, the J call TRBJ2-7; no definite D call. Trimming took off 3 bases at V and 3 bases at J, with 3 bases between the two ends. The V gene's germline CDR1 is KGHSH and CDR2 LQKENI. CDR3 length: 11 amino acids. This CDR3 reads CASSPHYEQYF. CDR3 DNA: TGTGCCAGCTCACCCCACTACGAGCAGTACTTC.

The chain is built from TRBV28 and TRBJ1-3; D is possibly TRBD1 (5 bases). V was trimmed by 3 bases and J by 4 bases, leaving 10 bases between them. The CDR3 extends over 14 amino acids. Looked up from germline, CDR1 is MDHEN and CDR2 is SYDVKM. DNA of the CDR3: TGTGCCAGCAGTTTCGGGGGTGCAGGAAACACCATATATTTT. It translates to CASSFGGAGNTIYF.

The V and J genes are TRBV9 and TRBJ2-1, with 9 bases identical to TRBD2. The CDR3 length is 15 residues. V dropped 4 bases and J dropped 8; count of bases not matched to a gene: 10. CDR1 and CDR2 from the germline V gene are SGDLS and YYNGEE. DNA of the CDR3: TGTGCCAGCAGCACCCGTCTAGCGGGGCGGGATGAGCAGTTCTTC. This encodes CASSTRLAGRDEQFF.

V and J are TRBV13 and TRBJ1-2, with a possible D match to TRBD1 (6 bases). The CDR3 covers 15 residues. The V end lost 2 bases, the J end lost 1 base, and 11 bases lay between the germline ends. Looked up from germline, CDR1 is PRHDT and CDR2 is FYEKMQ (reference sequence). In DNA, the CDR3 is TGTGCCAGCAGCTTACGGGGGGCTCTTAACTATGGCTACACCTTC. As protein: CASSLRGALNYGYTF.

This chain uses TRBV6-5 with TRBJ1-1; TRBD1 aligns across 8 bases. The germline CDR1 and CDR2 sequences are MNHEY and SVGAGI. J was trimmed by 1 base and V by 4 bases; bases with no gene match: 5. The CDR3 is made up of 15 amino acids. This CDR3 is CASSFTGGPNTEAFF. The CDR3 nucleotides read TGTGCCAGCAGTTTTACAGGGGGACCGAACACTGAAGCTTTCTTT.